This TCR beta chain comes out of a study of blood T cell repertoires in COVID-19. This CDR3 contains 13 residues. Trimming cost V 4 bases and J 5 bases, with 12 bases left between them. Germline V gives CDR1 LGHNA, CDR2 YSLEER. The repertoire was sequenced with immunoSEQ multiplex PCR; TCRdb's copy has only in-frame clones and lacks some. In the table there are about 200,000 clones, around 83% of which are singletons. Study members were between about 18 and 100 years old and lived in some 22 US regions. This sequence joins TRBV4-3 and TRBJ2-7, with a weak D call TRBD2 (5 bases). This clonotype was obtained from a woman aged 40-49 years in a cohort exposed to, infected with or recovered from COVID-19 (not recorded which). The specimen sequenced was PBMCs or T cells enriched from blood (not recorded which). The CDR3 loop is CASSPSYGNEQYF. The DNA of the CDR3 is TGCGCCAGCAGCCCCTCGTACGGGAACGAGCAGTACTTC.